The sequence of this T cell receptor beta chain was determined in a study of T cell responses to AZD1222 COVID-19 vaccine. This clone was seen once. One junction end does not reproduce the germline sequence, and a read error may be involved. Clones were sequenced by immunoSEQ multiplex PCR, and TCRdb holds only the in-frame ones, with some missing. The sample has 80,000 to 100,000 clones; approximately 90% are singletons. Pooling was applied to second doses at about 4 or about 12 weeks. The germline CDR1 and CDR2 sequences are SSHAT and FNYEAQ (reference sequence). The CDR3 has 16 amino acids. The starting material was peripheral blood, obtained 28 days after the second AZD1222 dose. The TCR sequence derives from an adult who received the AZD1222 COVID-19 vaccine. The gene calls are TRBV7-7 and TRBJ2-1; tentatively, D is TRBD1 (6 bases). DNA for the CDR3: TGTGCTAGCAGCTTAGGGCCCGGACAGTCAAACAATGAGCAGTTCTTC. It codes for CASSLGPGQSNNEQFF. Looking up the rest from reference TRBV7-7 and TRBJ2-1 gives the full variable domain: GAGVSQSPRYKVTKRGQDVTLRCDPISSHATLYWYQQALGQGPEFLTYFNYEAQPDKSGLPSDRFSAERPEGSISTLTIQRTEQRDSAMYRCASSLGPGQSNNEQFFGPGTRLTVL.